This is a list of T cell receptor beta chains from one sample in a study of cytomegalovirus exposure and HLA in healthy donors. Method: immunoSEQ multiplex PCR; TCRdb's copy keeps in-frame clones and lacks some. The data contain approximately 140,000 clones, 60% to 80% of them singletons. The sequencing input was PBMCs. These TCRs come from a woman between 50 and 59 years old in good health and CMV-seronegative. CDR3s include the opening cysteine and the closing phenylalanine or tryptophan. D genes are given only for firm matches. Size values are once, few and many counts, or a class for expanded clones, and some rows have none.

-	-	13	TRBJ1-4	TRBV7-9	CASSLEAGEKLFF	TGTGCCAGCAGCTTAGAGGCAGGGGAAAAACTGTTTTTT
-	-	13	TRBJ1-2	TRBV6-6	CASSYRQIRGYTF	TGTGCCAGCAGTTACCGTCAGATCCGTGGCTACACCTTC
-	-	11	TRBJ2-7	TRBV10-3	CAITQGGEQYF	TGTGCCATCACCCAGGGAGGCGAGCAGTACTTC
TRBD2	-	14	TRBJ2-3	TRBV7-7	CASSLSGGVDTQYF	TGTGCTAGCAGCTTGAGCGGGGGGGTAGATACGCAGTATTTT
-	few	13	TRBJ1-6	TRBV7-2	CASHEGSNSPLHF	TGTGCCAGCCACGAGGGAAGCAATTCACCCCTCCACTTT
-	few	15	TRBJ1-2	TRBV7-9	CASSFLDGGGGGYTF	TGTGCCAGCAGCTTTCTGGACGGCGGGGGTGGTGGCTACACCTTC
-	once	14	TRBJ1-4	TRBV9	CASSWGLGDEKLFF	TGTGCCAGCAGTTGGGGGCTCGGGGATGAAAAACTGTTTTTT
-	few	17	TRBJ1-5	TRBV19	CASSNSEAGVGWQPQHF	TGTGCCAGTAGTAACTCGGAGGCAGGGGTAGGCTGGCAGCCCCAGCATTTT
TRBD1	-	15	TRBJ1-1	TRBV25-1	CASSEWDRGITEAFF	TGTGCCAGCAGTGAGTGGGACAGGGGGATCACTGAAGCTTTCTTT
-	-	14	TRBJ1-1	TRBV9	CASSAQTENTEAFF	TGTGCCAGCAGCGCCCAGACAGAGAACACTGAAGCTTTCTTT
-	-	15	TRBJ2-2	TRBV7-2	CASSLGTPNTGELFF	TGTGCCAGCAGCTTGGGGACACCGAACACCGGGGAGCTGTTTTTT
TRBD1	-	16	TRBJ2-2	TRBV6-1	CASSEGTGRNTGELFF	TGTGCCAGCAGTGAGGGGACAGGGAGGAACACCGGGGAGCTGTTTTTT
-	once	13	TRBJ2-3	TRBV29-1	CSVEGSPTDTQYF	TGCAGCGTTGAGGGCAGTCCCACAGATACGCAGTATTTT
-	-	16	TRBJ2-1	TRBV19	CASRRLAGASYNEQFF	TGTGCCAGTAGGCGGTTGGCGGGGGCCTCCTACAATGAGCAGTTCTTC
TRBD1	-	16	TRBJ2-2	TRBV7-8	CASSLRTGVDTGELFF	TGTGCCAGCAGCTTAAGGACAGGGGTTGACACCGGGGAGCTGTTTTTT
-	-	14	TRBJ2-1	TRBV7-6	CASSLDRGNNEQFF	TGTGCCAGCAGCTTAGACCGGGGGAACAATGAGCAGTTCTTC
TRBD2	-	16	TRBJ2-2	TRBV6-4	CASSNSGGPATGELFF	TGTGCCAGCAGTAATAGCGGGGGGCCCGCCACCGGGGAGCTGTTTTTT
-	-	16	TRBJ2-1	TRBV5-4	CASSLGRLGDYNEQFF	TGTGCCAGCAGCTTGGGACGGCTGGGCGACTACAATGAGCAGTTCTTC
-	-	11	TRBJ2-1	TRBV19	CASSAHTEQFF	TGTGCCAGTAGTGCCCACACTGAGCAGTTCTTC
TRBD2	-	15	TRBJ2-1	TRBV9	CASSVGLAGRDEQFF	TGTGCCAGCAGCGTAGGACTAGCGGGACGGGATGAGCAGTTCTTC
-	-	13	TRBJ1-1	TRBV2	CASSEWGLVGAFF	TGTGCCAGCAGTGAATGGGGACTCGTTGGAGCTTTCTTT
-	-	18	TRBJ1-2	TRBV15	CATSRDLDRSIGGYGYTF	TGTGCCACCAGCAGAGATCTGGACAGATCGATAGGAGGTTATGGCTACACCTTC
-	-	11	TRBJ1-1	TRBV28	CASTLGGEAFF	TGTGCCAGCACCCTGGGGGGGGAGGCTTTCTTT
TRBD1	-	16	TRBJ1-1	TRBV7-6	CASSLVDGTANTEAFF	TGTGCCAGCAGCTTAGTTGACGGGACAGCGAACACTGAAGCTTTCTTT
-	-	13	TRBJ1-1	TRBV6-5	CASSPNMNTEAFF	TGTGCCAGCAGCCCCAACATGAACACTGAAGCTTTCTTT